These T cell receptor beta chains were read from a single sample in a study of blood T cell repertoires in COVID-19. Sequencing used immunoSEQ multiplex PCR; TCRdb keeps in-frame clones, though not all of them. This table holds around 300,000 clones, about nine tenths found once. Sequencing was done on a sample of peripheral blood. The receptors stem from a woman in her 30s with active or convalescent COVID-19. The CDR3 runs from the conserved cysteine through the conserved F or W. The D gene is left open where the match is weak. Size values are once, few and many counts, or a class for expanded clones, and some rows have none.

V,D,size,J,CDR3,DNA
TRBV19,TRBD1,few,TRBJ1-1,CASRTTGTGGFYAFF,TGTGCCAGTAGGACGACCGGGACAGGGGGCTTTTATGCTTTCTTT
TRBV24-1,TRBD1,.,TRBJ1-5,CATSAAGTGGAEPQHF,TGTGCCACCAGTGCCGCCGGGACAGGGGGCGCGGAGCCCCAGCATTTT
TRBV27,.,.,TRBJ1-2,CASSPRNGDAYGYTF,TGTGCCAGCAGTCCCCGAAACGGGGATGCCTATGGCTACACCTTC
TRBV19,TRBD1,many,TRBJ2-7,CAKGADTYEQYF,TGTGCCAAGGGGGCAGATACCTACGAGCAGTACTTC
TRBV19,.,.,TRBJ2-1,CASSMGTHGYEQFF,TGTGCCAGTAGTATGGGCACCCACGGCTATGAGCAGTTCTTC
TRBV6-6,.,.,TRBJ1-2,CASTPQGDYGYTF,TGTGCCAGCACCCCACAGGGAGACTATGGCTACACCTTC
TRBV10-1,.,.,TRBJ1-6,CASGGGGNSPLHF,TGCGCCAGCGGGGGGGGTGGCAATTCACCCCTCCACTTT
TRBV30,TRBD1,.,TRBJ1-5,CAYRDRGQNQPQHF,TGTGCCTACCGGGACAGGGGGCAGAATCAGCCCCAGCATTTT
TRBV7-3,TRBD1,.,TRBJ2-7,CASSPSTGSSEQYF,TGTGCCAGCAGCCCGTCGACAGGGTCGAGCGAGCAGTACTTC
TRBV6-5,.,.,TRBJ1-5,CASSQTASNQPQHF,TGTGCCAGCAGTCAGACAGCTAGCAATCAGCCCCAGCATTTT
TRBV7-2,TRBD1,.,TRBJ1-2,CASSEGQGRGFRGYTF,TGTGCCAGCAGCGAGGGACAGGGAAGGGGTTTCCGTGGCTACACCTTC
TRBV5-1,.,few,TRBJ1-4,CASSLGHGLTNEKLFF,TGCGCCAGCAGCTTGGGACACGGACTAACTAATGAAAAACTGTTTTTT
TRBV5-1,TRBD1,once,TRBJ1-3,CASSLGQGAGNTIYF,TGCGCCAGCAGCCTAGGACAGGGCGCTGGAAACACCATATATTTT
TRBV2,.,once,TRBJ1-2,CASKNREGYGYTF,TGTGCCAGCAAGAACAGGGAAGGCTATGGCTACACCTTC
TRBV18,TRBD2,.,TRBJ2-3,CASSPFGPRGRRLAGGADTQYF,TGTGCCAGCTCACCATTTGGGCCCAGGGGGCGAAGGCTAGCGGGGGGAGCAGATACGCAGTATTTT
TRBV9,.,once,TRBJ2-7,CASLQAGDTYEQYF,TGTGCCAGCCTCCAGGCAGGGGACACCTACGAGCAGTACTTC
TRBV12-3/TRBV12-4,.,.,TRBJ2-1,CASSQIDEQFF,TGTGCCAGCAGCCAGATTGATGAGCAGTTCTTC
TRBV20-1,.,.,TRBJ2-6,CSASWANVLTF,TGCAGTGCATCCTGGGCCAACGTCCTGACTTTC
TRBV10-3,TRBD1,.,TRBJ1-2,CATLEGDRGYGYTF,TGTGCCACGCTAGAGGGGGACAGGGGCTATGGCTACACCTTC
TRBV6-5,.,.,TRBJ1-5,CASSPPGVEEPQHF,TGTGCCAGCAGTCCCCCGGGGGTTGAGGAGCCCCAGCATTTT
TRBV27,.,.,TRBJ2-1,CASTSGGLSYNEQFF,TGTGCCAGCACCTCCGGGGGACTCTCCTACAATGAGCAGTTCTTC
TRBV11-1,TRBD1,once,TRBJ2-5,CASSLETGAVETQYF,TGTGCCAGCAGCTTAGAGACAGGGGCCGTAGAGACCCAGTACTTC
TRBV6-2/TRBV6-3,TRBD2,.,TRBJ2-1,CASSLRGDYNEQFF,TGTGCCAGCAGCCTCCGGGGGGACTACAATGAGCAGTTCTTC